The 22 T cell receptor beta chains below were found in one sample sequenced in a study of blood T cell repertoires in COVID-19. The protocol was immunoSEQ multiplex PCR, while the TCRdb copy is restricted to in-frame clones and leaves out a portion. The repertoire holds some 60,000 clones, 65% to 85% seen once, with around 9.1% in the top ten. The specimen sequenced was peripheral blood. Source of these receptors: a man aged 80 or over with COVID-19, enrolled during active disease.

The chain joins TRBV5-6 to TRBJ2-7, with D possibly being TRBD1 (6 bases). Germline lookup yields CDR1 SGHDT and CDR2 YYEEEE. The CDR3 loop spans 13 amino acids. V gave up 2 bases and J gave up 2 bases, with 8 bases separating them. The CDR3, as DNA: TGTGCCAGCAGCTTAGGGGGACCCTACGAGCAGTACGTC. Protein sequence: CASSLGGPYEQYV.

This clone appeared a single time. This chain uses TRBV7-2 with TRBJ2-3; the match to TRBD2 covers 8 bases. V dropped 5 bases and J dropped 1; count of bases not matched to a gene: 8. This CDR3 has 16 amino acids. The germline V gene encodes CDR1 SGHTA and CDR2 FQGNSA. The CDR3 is CASSDPWRGGTDTQYF. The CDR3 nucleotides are TGTGCCAGCAGCGACCCCTGGCGGGGGGGCACAGATACGCAGTATTTT.

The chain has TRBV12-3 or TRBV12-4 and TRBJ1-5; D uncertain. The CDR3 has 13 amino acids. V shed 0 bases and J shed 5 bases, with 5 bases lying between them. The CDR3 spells CASSLAFDQPQHF. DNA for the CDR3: TGTGCCAGCAGTTTAGCCTTCGATCAGCCCCAGCATTTT.

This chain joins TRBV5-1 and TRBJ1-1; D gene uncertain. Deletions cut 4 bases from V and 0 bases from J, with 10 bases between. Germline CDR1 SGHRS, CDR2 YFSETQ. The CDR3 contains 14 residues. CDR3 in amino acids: CASSLMGVNTEAFF. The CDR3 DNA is TGCGCCAGCAGCCTTATGGGAGTGAACACTGAAGCTTTCTTT.

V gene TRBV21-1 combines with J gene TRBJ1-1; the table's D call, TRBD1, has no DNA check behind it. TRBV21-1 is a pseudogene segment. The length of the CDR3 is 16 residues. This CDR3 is CASSTTGKGVNTEAFF. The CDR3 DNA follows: TGTGCCAGCAGCACAACAGGGAAAGGGGTGAACACTGAAGCTTTCTTT.

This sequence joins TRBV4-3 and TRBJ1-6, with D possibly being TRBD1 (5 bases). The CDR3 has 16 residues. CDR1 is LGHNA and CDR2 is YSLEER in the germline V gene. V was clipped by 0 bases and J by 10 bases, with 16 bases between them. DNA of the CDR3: TGCGCCAGCAGCCAAGATATCTCAGGGTGGGAATCACCCCTCCACTTT. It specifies CASSQDISGWESPLHF.

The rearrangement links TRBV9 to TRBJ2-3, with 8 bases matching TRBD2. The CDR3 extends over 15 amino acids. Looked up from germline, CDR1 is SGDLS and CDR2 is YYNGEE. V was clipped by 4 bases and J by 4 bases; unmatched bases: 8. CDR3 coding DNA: TGTGCCAGCAGCCTCCGGACTAGCCTCGCAGATACGCAGTATTTT. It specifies CASSLRTSLADTQYF.

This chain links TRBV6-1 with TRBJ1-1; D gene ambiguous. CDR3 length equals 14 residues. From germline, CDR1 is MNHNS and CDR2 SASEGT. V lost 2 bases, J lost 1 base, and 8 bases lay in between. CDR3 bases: TGTGCCAGCAGTGAAATCGTCTGGAACACTGAAGCTTTCTTT. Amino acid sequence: CASSEIVWNTEAFF.

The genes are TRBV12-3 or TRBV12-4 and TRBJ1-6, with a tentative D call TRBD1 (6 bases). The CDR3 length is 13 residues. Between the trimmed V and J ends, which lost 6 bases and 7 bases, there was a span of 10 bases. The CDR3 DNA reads TGTGCCAGCAGCCAAACAGGGAATTCACCCCTCCACTTT. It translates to CASSQTGNSPLHF.

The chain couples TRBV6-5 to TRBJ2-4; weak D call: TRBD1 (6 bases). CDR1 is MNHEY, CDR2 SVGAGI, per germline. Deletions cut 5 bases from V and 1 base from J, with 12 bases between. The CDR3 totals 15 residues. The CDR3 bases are TGTGCCAGCAGTCAGTACAGGGTGGCCAAAAACATTCAGTACTTC. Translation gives CASSQYRVAKNIQYF.

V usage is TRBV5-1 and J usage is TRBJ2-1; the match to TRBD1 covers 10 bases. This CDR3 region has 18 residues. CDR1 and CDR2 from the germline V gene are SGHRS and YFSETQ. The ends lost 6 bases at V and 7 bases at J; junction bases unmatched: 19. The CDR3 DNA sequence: TGCGCCAGCACGGTCGCTTGGAGGGGACAGGGGACAATTAATGAGCAGTTCTTC. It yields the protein CASTVAWRGQGTINEQFF.

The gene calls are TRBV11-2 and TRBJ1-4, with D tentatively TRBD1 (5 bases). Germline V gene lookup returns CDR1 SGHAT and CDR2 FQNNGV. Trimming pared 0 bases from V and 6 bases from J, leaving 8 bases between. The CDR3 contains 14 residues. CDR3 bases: TGTGCCAGCAGCTTAGACAGGGATTATGAAAAACTGTTTTTT. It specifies CASSLDRDYEKLFF.

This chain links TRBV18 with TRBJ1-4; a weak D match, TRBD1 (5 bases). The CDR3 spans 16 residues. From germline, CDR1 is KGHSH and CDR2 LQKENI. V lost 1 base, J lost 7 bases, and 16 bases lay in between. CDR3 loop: CASSPQPSGMSEKLFF. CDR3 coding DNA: TGTGCCAGCTCACCACAGCCCTCAGGGATGAGTGAAAAACTGTTTTTT.

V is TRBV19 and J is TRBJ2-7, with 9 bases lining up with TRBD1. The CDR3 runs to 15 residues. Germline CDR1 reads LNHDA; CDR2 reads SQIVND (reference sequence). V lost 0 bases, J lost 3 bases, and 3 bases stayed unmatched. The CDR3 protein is CASSIERDRVYEQYV. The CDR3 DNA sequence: TGTGCCAGTAGTATAGAGAGGGACAGGGTCTACGAGCAGTACGTC.

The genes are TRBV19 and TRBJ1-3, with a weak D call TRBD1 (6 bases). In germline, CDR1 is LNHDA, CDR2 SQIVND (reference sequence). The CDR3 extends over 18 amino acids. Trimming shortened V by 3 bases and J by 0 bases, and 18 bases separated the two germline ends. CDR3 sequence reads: CASSMDPAGAHSGNTIYF. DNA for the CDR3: TGTGCCAGTAGTATGGATCCCGCAGGGGCTCACTCTGGAAACACCATATATTTT.

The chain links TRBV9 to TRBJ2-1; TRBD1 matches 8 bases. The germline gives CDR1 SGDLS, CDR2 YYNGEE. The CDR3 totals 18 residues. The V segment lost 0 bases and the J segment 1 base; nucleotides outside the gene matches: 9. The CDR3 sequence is CASSVGQGAMKSYNEQFF. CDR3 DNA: TGTGCCAGCAGCGTAGGGCAGGGGGCTATGAAGTCCTACAATGAGCAGTTCTTC.

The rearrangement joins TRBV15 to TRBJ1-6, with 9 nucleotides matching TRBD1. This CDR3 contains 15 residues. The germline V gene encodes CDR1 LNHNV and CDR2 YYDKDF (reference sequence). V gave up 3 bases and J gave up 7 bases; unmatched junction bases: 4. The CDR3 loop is CATSRKTGGNSPLHF. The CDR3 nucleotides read TGTGCCACCAGCAGGAAGACAGGGGGGAATTCACCCCTCCACTTT.

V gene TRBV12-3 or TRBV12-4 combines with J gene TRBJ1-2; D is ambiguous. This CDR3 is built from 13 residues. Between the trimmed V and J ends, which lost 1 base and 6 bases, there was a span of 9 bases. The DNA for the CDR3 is TGTGCCAGCAGTTTAGGGCGAGGGAATGGCTACACCTTC. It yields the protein CASSLGRGNGYTF.

For the CDR3, the DNA is TGTGCCAGCAGCTTAACGGGGGGTACTACCACAGATACGCAGTATTTT. Its protein is CASSLTGGTTTDTQYF. The rearrangement joins TRBV7-8 to TRBJ2-3, with TRBD2 matching 7 bases. CDR1 SGHVS and CDR2 FQNEAQ come from the germline V gene. The CDR3 length is 16 residues. V was clipped by 2 bases and J by 2 bases; unmatched bases: 7.

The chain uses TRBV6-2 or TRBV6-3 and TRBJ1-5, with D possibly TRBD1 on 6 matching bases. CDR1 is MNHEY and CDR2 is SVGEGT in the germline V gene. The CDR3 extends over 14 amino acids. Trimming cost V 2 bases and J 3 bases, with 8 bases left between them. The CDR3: CASSYRTVNQPQHF. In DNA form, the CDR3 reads TGTGCCAGCAGTTACCGGACAGTCAATCAGCCCCAGCATTTT.

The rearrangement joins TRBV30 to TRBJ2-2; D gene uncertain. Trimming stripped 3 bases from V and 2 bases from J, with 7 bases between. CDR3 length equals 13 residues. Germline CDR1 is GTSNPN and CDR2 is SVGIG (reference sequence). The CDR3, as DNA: TGTGCCTGGAGGTGGCAAAACACCGGGGAGCTGTTTTTT. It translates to CAWRWQNTGELFF. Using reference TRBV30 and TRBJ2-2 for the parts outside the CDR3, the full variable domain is SQTIHQWPATLVQPVGSPLSLECTVEGTSNPNLYWYRQAAGRGLQLLFYSVGIGQISSEVPQNLSASRPQDRQFILSSKKLLLSDSGFYLCAWRWQNTGELFFGEGSRLTVL.

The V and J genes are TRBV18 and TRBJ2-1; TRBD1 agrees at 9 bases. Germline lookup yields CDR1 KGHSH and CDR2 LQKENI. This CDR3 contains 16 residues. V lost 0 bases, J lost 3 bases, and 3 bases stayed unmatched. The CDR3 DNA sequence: TGTGCCAGCTCACCACCGAACAGGGGGCTCTACAATGAGCAGTTCTTC. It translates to CASSPPNRGLYNEQFF.